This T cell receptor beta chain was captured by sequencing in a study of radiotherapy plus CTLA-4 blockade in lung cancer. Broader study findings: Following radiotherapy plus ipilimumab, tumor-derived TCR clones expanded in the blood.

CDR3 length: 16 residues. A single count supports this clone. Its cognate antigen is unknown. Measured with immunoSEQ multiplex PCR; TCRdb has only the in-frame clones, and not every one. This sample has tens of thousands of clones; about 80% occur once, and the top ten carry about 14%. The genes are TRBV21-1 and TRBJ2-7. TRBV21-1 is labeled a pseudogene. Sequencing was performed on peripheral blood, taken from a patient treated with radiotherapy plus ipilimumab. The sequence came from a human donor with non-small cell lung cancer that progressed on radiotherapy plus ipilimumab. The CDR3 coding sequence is TGTGCCAGCATCAAGGGGGGCCCACCCAGCTCCTACGAGCAGTACTTC. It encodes CASIKGGPPSSYEQYF.